One and the same sample provided the 11 T cell receptor beta chains below, sequenced in a study of metastatic and nonmetastatic thyroid tumors. The entire patient cohort was treatment-naive prior to thyroid surgery. TCRdb re-called the PCR reads via MiXCR. The data contain 20,000 to 25,000 clones, around 20% of them seen just once; the ten biggest clones take up about 25%. Material: blood. Receptors originate from a female donor with papillary thyroid cancer or a benign thyroid nodule (not recorded which). Some clones in this sample may be carry-over from other donors' samples.

The chain joins TRBV11-2 to TRBJ1-2, with D uncertain. The CDR3 runs to 13 residues. CDR1 is SGHAT and CDR2 is FQNNGV in the germline V gene. Trimming shortened V by 3 bases and J by 4 bases, and 9 bases separated the two germline ends. CDR3 protein: CASSLYGGYGYTF. CDR3 nucleotide sequence: TGTGCCAGCAGCTTGTATGGAGGCTATGGCTACACCTTC.

There are many counts of this clone. V usage is TRBV6-1 and J usage is TRBJ2-5, with D perhaps given as TRBD1 or TRBD2 (5 bases each). Trimming pared 7 bases from V and 2 bases from J, leaving 17 bases between. The germline gives CDR1 MNHNS, CDR2 SASEGT. This CDR3 has 15 residues. The CDR3 protein is CASTERRDRQETQYF. DNA of the CDR3: TGTGCCAGCACAGAACGTAGGGACCGGCAAGAGACCCAGTACTTC.

This clone was counted ten times or more. This sequence may be a read error, since a much larger clone differs from it by one base. Other DNA sequences in the sample encode the same CDR3. V usage is TRBV20-1 and J usage is TRBJ2-3; 16 bases agree with TRBD2. Germline CDR1 reads DFQATT; CDR2 reads SNEGSKA (reference sequence). CDR3 length equals 18 residues. In DNA, the CDR3 is TGCAGCGCTAGAGCTGGGACTAGCGGGGGGGGTAGCACAGATACGCAGTATTTT. Amino acids: CSARAGTSGGGSTDTQYF.

The table lists this clone with many counts. This chain joins TRBV6-2 or TRBV6-3 and TRBJ1-2; D possibly corresponds to TRBD1 (5 bases). Trimming removed 6 bases from V and 12 bases from J, with 14 bases in between. Germline V CDR1 and CDR2: MNHEY, SVGEGT. The CDR3 runs 11 residues. The CDR3 bases are TGTGCCAGCAGCATGGGACTGGAGAACACCTTC. It specifies CASSMGLENTF.

This clone has more than one count but fewer than ten. The rearrangement uses TRBV19 and TRBJ1-1; D gene ambiguous. The length of the CDR3 is 14 residues. Per germline, CDR1 LNHDA and CDR2 SQIVND (reference sequence). With 3 bases removed from V and 0 bases from J, the gap between germline ends came to 8 bases. Here the CDR3 DNA reads TGTGCCAGTAGTATTACATCTATGAACACTGAAGCTTTCTTT. It translates to CASSITSMNTEAFF.

This clone has a count of ten or more. This rearrangement joins TRBV11-1 to TRBJ1-2; the match to TRBD1 covers 7 bases. The CDR3 contains 15 residues. Germline V gene lookup returns CDR1 SGHAT and CDR2 FQDESV (reference sequence). J lost 1 base, V lost 5 bases, and 7 bases had no gene match. The CDR3 loop reads CASSTRTGNNYGYTF. For the CDR3, the DNA is TGTGCCAGCAGCACACGGACAGGCAATAACTATGGCTACACCTTC.

V usage is TRBV20-1 and J usage is TRBJ2-7; 8 bases map to TRBD1. In germline, CDR1 is DFQATT, CDR2 SNEGSKA (reference sequence). This CDR3 contains 19 residues. The V gene end was trimmed by 2 bases and the J gene end by 4 bases; junction bases not matched to a gene: 22. The CDR3 loop is CSARPRIYPGQGIRYEQYF. In DNA, the CDR3 is TGCAGTGCTAGACCCCGAATTTACCCCGGACAGGGTATTAGATACGAGCAGTACTTC.

The V call is TRBV27, the J call TRBJ2-7, with D perhaps assigned TRBD1 or TRBD2 (5 bases each). The V gene lost 1 base and the J gene lost 4 bases, with 11 bases spanning the gap. The CDR3 runs 14 residues. Per the germline V gene, CDR1 is MNHEY and CDR2 is SMNVEV (reference sequence). Written as DNA, the CDR3 is TGTGCCAGCAGTTTATTTCCGGGACGATACGAGCAGTACTTC. Translated, it gives CASSLFPGRYEQYF.

V gene TRBV15 combines with J gene TRBJ2-3, with 9 nucleotides matching TRBD2. With 0 bases clipped from V and 5 bases from J, the junction kept 12 bases outside the gene matches. CDR3 size: 18 residues. Germline CDR1 is LNHNV and CDR2 is YYDKDF (reference sequence). The CDR3: CATSRDTLAGGHEDTQYF. CDR3 coding DNA: TGTGCCACCAGCAGAGATACATTGGCGGGAGGGCACGAAGATACGCAGTATTTT.

To note about this clone: Its ends do not fully match the called genes, so a read error is possible. This chain uses TRBV11-1 with TRBJ1-2; D may be TRBD1 (5 bases). The CDR3 covers 16 residues. The germline V gene has CDR1 SGHAT and CDR2 FQDESV (reference sequence). CDR3 region: CAISAPTSGTLSGYTF. Written as DNA, the CDR3 is TGTGCCATCAGCGCCCCGACCTCCGGGACGCTAAGTGGCTACACCTTC.

The V and J genes are TRBV11-2 and TRBJ2-1, with 7 positions matching TRBD1. Germline loops: CDR1 SGHAT, CDR2 FQNNGV. With V trimmed by 1 base and J by 6 bases, 6 bases remained unmatched. The CDR3 covers 15 residues. CDR3 bases: TGTGCCAGCAGCTTAGGACAGGGATCTGTCAATGAGCAGTTCTTC. Protein product: CASSLGQGSVNEQFF.